This T cell receptor (beta chain) was recorded in a study of T cells after yellow fever vaccination. MiXCR, run by TCRdb on the 5' RACE reads, gives a single entry per CDR3 protein. Found here are about 74,000 distinct CDR3 sequences, more than 5.5% of them singletons; the top ten hold about a third. The CDR3 is made up of 16 amino acids. The germline V gene has CDR1 LGHNA and CDR2 YNFKEQ. V trimming: 8 bases; J trimming: 5 bases; junction bases outside the gene matches: 18. The rearrangement uses TRBV4-2 and TRBJ2-7; 7 positions agree with TRBD1. This specimen consisted of CD8+ T cells sorted from PBMCs, obtained less than 6 days after the first yellow fever vaccination. This TCR was recovered from a man younger than 30 who received the YFV17D yellow fever vaccine. The CDR3 region is CASGPGARDRGHEQYF. DNA for the CDR3: TGTGCCAGCGGCCCCGGGGCTCGGGACAGAGGCCACGAGCAGTACTTC.